This is a list of T cell receptor beta chains from one sample in a study of siplizumab effects on memory and regulatory T cells. Sequenced by immunoSEQ multiplex PCR; TCRdb stores in-frame clones only, minus some. Here the sample spans over 70,000 clones, roughly 94% being singletons. The sample comprised CD8+ T cells sorted from blood. These receptors came from a human donor in good health. CDR3s include the opening cysteine and the closing phenylalanine or tryptophan. The D gene is left open where the match is weak. Where a row states a size, it is once, few, many or the class of an expanded clone; other rows omit it.

d_call | clone_size | j_call | v_call | cdr3_nt | cdr3_aa
TRBD2 | NA | TRBJ2-5 | TRBV5-6 | TGTGCCAGCAGCTGGACGGGTAGGACTAGCGGGAGGTACCAAGAGACCCAGTACTTC | CASSWTGRTSGRYQETQYF
NA | NA | TRBJ1-4 | TRBV6-6 | TGTGCCAGCAAGGAAGGCGGATTTAATGAAAAACTGTTTTTT | CASKEGGFNEKLFF
TRBD2 | NA | TRBJ2-3 | TRBV7-9 | TGTGCCAGCAGCTTAATAGCGGGAGGGCCCGATACGCAGTATTTT | CASSLIAGGPDTQYF
TRBD2 | NA | TRBJ2-7 | TRBV6-5 | TGTGCCAGCAGTTACTCGATCCAGCGGGGGACCTACGAGCAGTACTTC | CASSYSIQRGTYEQYF
TRBD2 | NA | TRBJ2-1 | TRBV9 | TGTGCCAGCAGCGTAGACGGTCTAGCGGAGAATGAGCAGTTCTTC | CASSVDGLAENEQFF
TRBD2 | NA | TRBJ2-5 | TRBV28 | TGTGCCAGCAGTGAAATAGCGGGAGATTTGGAGACCCAGTACTTC | CASSEIAGDLETQYF
NA | NA | TRBJ2-7 | TRBV5-1 | TGCGCCAGCAGGGCCTCCTACGAGCAGTACTTC | CASRASYEQYF
NA | NA | TRBJ2-6 | TRBV7-6 | TGTGCCAGCAGAAGACTGAGCTCTGGGGCCAACGTCCTGACTTTC | CASRRLSSGANVLTF
TRBD1 | NA | TRBJ2-7 | TRBV4-1 | TGCGCCAGCAGCCAAGGGACAGGACCCTACGAGCAGTACTTC | CASSQGTGPYEQYF
TRBD1 | medium-sized | TRBJ2-3 | TRBV10-3 | TGTGCCATCACCTTAGGGGACAGGCTTCCTATTCCTGGTACGCAGTATTTT | CAITLGDRLPIPGTQYF
NA | once | TRBJ2-1 | TRBV6-5 | TGTGCCAGCGGCCGGAGCTACAATGAGCAGTTCTTC | CASGRSYNEQFF
NA | NA | TRBJ2-3 | TRBV27 | TGTGCCAGCAGTTTATCCCCAGCGGTGTACACAGATACGCAGTATTTT | CASSLSPAVYTDTQYF
NA | NA | TRBJ2-3 | TRBV7-6 | TGTGCCAGCAGCTTCCCCTCAAGTGGAGATACGCAGTATTTT | CASSFPSSGDTQYF
NA | once | TRBJ2-7 | TRBV6-5 | TGTGCCAGCAGTTCCATAGGGGAGCAGTACTTC | CASSSIGEQYF
NA | NA | TRBJ2-7 | TRBV6-5 | TGTGCCAGCAACCCGACGGTTTCCTACGAGCAGTACTTC | CASNPTVSYEQYF
NA | NA | TRBJ2-7 | TRBV19 | TGTGCCAGTAGTATAGCAGGTAGCGGCTCCTACGAGCAGTACTTC | CASSIAGSGSYEQYF
TRBD2 | once | TRBJ2-1 | TRBV6-4 | TGTGCCAGCAGTGAAGGGACTACGGGTTACAATGAGCAGTTCTTC | CASSEGTTGYNEQFF
NA | NA | TRBJ1-2 | TRBV7-9 | TGTGCCAGCAGCTTATCAGGGAGGGGCTACACCTTC | CASSLSGRGYTF
NA | once | TRBJ2-7 | TRBV7-3 | TGTGCCAGCAGCCCCGCCGAAGCGCCCACCTACGAGCAGTACTTC | CASSPAEAPTYEQYF